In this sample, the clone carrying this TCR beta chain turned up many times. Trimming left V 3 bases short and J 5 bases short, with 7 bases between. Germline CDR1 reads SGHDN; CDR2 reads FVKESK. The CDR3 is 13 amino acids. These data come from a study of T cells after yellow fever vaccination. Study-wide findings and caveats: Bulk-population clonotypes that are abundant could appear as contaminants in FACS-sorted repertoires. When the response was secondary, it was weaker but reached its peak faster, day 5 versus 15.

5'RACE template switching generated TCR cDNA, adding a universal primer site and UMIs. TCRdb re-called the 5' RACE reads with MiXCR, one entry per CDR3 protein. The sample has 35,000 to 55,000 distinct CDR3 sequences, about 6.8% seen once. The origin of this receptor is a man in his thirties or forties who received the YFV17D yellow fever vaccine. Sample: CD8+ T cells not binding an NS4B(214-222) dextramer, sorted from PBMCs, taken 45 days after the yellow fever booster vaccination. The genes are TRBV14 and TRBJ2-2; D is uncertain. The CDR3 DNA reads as TGTGCCAGCAGCCAGGACCGAACCGGGGAGCTGTTTTTT. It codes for CASSQDRTGELFF.